The 14 T cell receptor beta chains below all came from one sample that was sequenced in a study of T cells in pancreatic ductal adenocarcinoma (TCRdb year 2017). Selected pancreatic ductal adenocarcinoma patients had undergone surgery without neoadjuvant therapy. To prepare the library, the immunoSEQ multiplex PCR assay was applied. TCRdb took over this immuneACCESS table, retaining in-frame rearrangements with V and J assigned. Such tables are incomplete; in checked studies, under half of the missing clones stem from an unresolved V gene, and the remainder is unexplained. The sample includes roughly 17,000 clones, with about 90% observed a single time. The ten top clones hold 0.94% of the sample. Sequencing input: PBMCs. These receptors were taken from a human donor with pancreatic ductal adenocarcinoma.

V gene TRBV5-6 combines with J gene TRBJ1-6; possibly TRBD1 for D (6 bases). This CDR3 has 14 residues. Trimming took 0 bases from V and 7 from J, leaving 8 bases between them. CDR1 SGHDT and CDR2 YYEEEE come from the germline V gene. This chain's CDR3 is CASSLEQGNSPLHF. CDR3 DNA sequence: TGTGCCAGCAGCTTGGAGCAGGGGAATTCACCCCTCCACTTT. Full variable domain (outside the CDR3, taken from reference TRBV5-6 and TRBJ1-6): DAGVTQSPTHLIKTRGQQVTLRCSPKSGHDTVSWYQQALGQGPQFIFQYYEEEERQRGNFPDRFSGHQFPNYSSELNVNALLLGDSALYLCASSLEQGNSPLHFGNGTRLTVT.

This chain joins TRBV2 and TRBJ1-4, with D hard to call. The germline V and J ends were trimmed by 5 bases and 7 bases, with 8 bases remaining between them. This CDR3 has 12 residues. CDR1 and CDR2 from the germline V gene are SNHLY and FYNNEI. CDR3 protein: CASSSAAEKLFF. The CDR3 region has the DNA TGTGCCAGCAGTTCCGCGGCTGAAAAACTGTTTTTT.

The V gene is TRBV7-2, the J gene TRBJ2-7, with 10 bases matching TRBD2. V shed 5 bases, J shed 0 bases, and the junction held 1 base outside the gene matches. Germline CDR1 and CDR2: SGHTA and FQGNSA. The CDR3 runs 14 residues. The CDR3 spells CASSRTSGSYEQYF. CDR3 nucleotide sequence: TGTGCCAGCAGCCGGACTAGCGGCTCCTACGAGCAGTACTTC.

The J gene is TRBJ1-1, the V gene TRBV5-1, with 7 bases fitting TRBD1. The V and J ends lost 2 bases and 3 bases, in that order; junction bases with no gene match: 1. This CDR3 is built from 13 residues. Germline V gene sequence: CDR1 SGHRS, CDR2 YFSETQ. The CDR3 sequence: CASSFDRDTEAFF. CDR3 nucleotides: TGCGCCAGCAGCTTCGACAGGGACACTGAAGCTTTCTTT. The variable domain in full, with the rest retrieved from reference TRBV5-1 and TRBJ1-1, is KAGVTQTPRYLIKTRGQQVTLSCSPISGHRSVSWYQQTPGQGLQFLFEYFSETQRNKGNFPGRFSGRQFSNSRSEMNVSTLELGDSALYLCASSFDRDTEAFFGQGTRLTVV.

This clone was counted a single time. This chain links TRBV4-1 with TRBJ2-7; 14 bases are shared with TRBD2. Germline trimming cut 3 bases from V and 2 bases from J; bases unmatched to any gene: 3. Germline V CDR1 and CDR2: MGHRA, YSYEKL. The CDR3 runs 16 residues. CDR3: CASSQGLAGAPYEQYF. CDR3 in DNA: TGCGCCAGCAGCCAGGGACTAGCGGGGGCCCCCTACGAGCAGTACTTC.

J is TRBJ2-7 and V is TRBV5-5; maybe TRBD1 (6 bases). The V end lost 0 bases, the J end lost 5 bases, and 12 bases lay between the germline ends. The CDR3 length is 14 residues. Germline-derived CDR1 and CDR2 are SGHKS and YYEKEE (reference sequence). The CDR3, as DNA: TGTGCCAGCAGCTTGGGGACAGCGCCTAACGAGCAGTACTTC. Its protein product is CASSLGTAPNEQYF.

This chain uses TRBV6-5 with TRBJ2-1; TRBD2 agrees at 11 bases. Trimming cost V 7 bases and J 9 bases; bases outside gene matches: 8. Germline V gene lookup returns CDR1 MNHEY and CDR2 SVGAGI. The CDR3 spans 14 residues. CDR3 coding DNA: TGTGCCAGCACCACTAGCGGGGGCTATGGTGAGCAGTTCTTC. As protein: CASTTSGGYGEQFF.

This clone was seen a handful of times. V gene TRBV5-4 combines with J gene TRBJ2-3; 13 nucleotides align to TRBD2. Germline CDR1 reads SGHNT; CDR2 reads YYREEE (reference sequence). With V trimmed by 4 bases and J by 2 bases, 7 bases remained unmatched. CDR3 size: 17 residues. The CDR3: CASSPGLAGETTDTQYF. In DNA form, the CDR3 reads TGTGCCAGCAGCCCAGGACTAGCGGGGGAAACCACAGATACGCAGTATTTT.

In regard to this clone: An end of the junction does not agree with germline; a read error may underlie this. The rearrangement joins TRBV7-6 to TRBJ1-2, with D unresolved. The CDR3 has 14 amino acids. The germline gives CDR1 SGHVS, CDR2 FNYEAQ. The CDR3 region has the DNA TGTGCCAGCAGCTTAGCTCCCGAGGCCTATGGCGACACCTTC. Protein sequence: CASSLAPEAYGDTF.

The chain joins TRBV4-2 to TRBJ2-4; 11 bases line up with TRBD1. The CDR3 loop spans 15 amino acids. The germline gives CDR1 LGHNA, CDR2 YNFKEQ. V gave up 4 bases and J gave up 5 bases; unmatched junction bases: 4. The CDR3 DNA reads TGTGCCAGCAGCCCCCGGACAGGGGGCCAAAACATTCAGTACTTC. It is translated as CASSPRTGGQNIQYF.

The chain employs TRBV30 and TRBJ1-5; TRBD1 matches at 11 bases. Germline-derived CDR1 and CDR2 are GTSNPN and SVGIG (reference sequence). This CDR3 comprises 15 residues. Unmatched junction bases numbered 6, after V lost 2 bases and J lost 6 bases. CDR3 amino acids: CAWSNTGQGAQPQHF. For the CDR3, the DNA is TGTGCCTGGAGTAATACAGGACAGGGGGCTCAGCCCCAGCATTTT.

This sequence joins TRBV28 and TRBJ1-6; D call uncertain. There are 15 residues in the CDR3. V was pared by 8 bases and J by 4 bases, with 15 bases between. Germline CDR1 is MDHEN and CDR2 is SYDVKM. The CDR3 DNA sequence: TGTGCCAGCTTTTCCCGGGGAGGGTATAATTCACCCCTCCACTTT. Translation: CASFSRGGYNSPLHF.

This chain links TRBV7-3 with TRBJ1-1, with D possibly TRBD1 on 5 matching bases. The V end was cut by 5 bases, the J end by 4 bases, with 11 bases between. There are 13 residues in the CDR3. Germline assignment: CDR1 SGHTA and CDR2 FQGTGA. CDR3 nucleotides: TGTGCCAGCAGCACGACGGGGGGCACTGAAGCTTTCTTT. Translated: CASSTTGGTEAFF.

The chain uses TRBV5-8 and TRBJ1-4; D is undetermined. CDR3 length: 17 amino acids. V was trimmed by 2 bases and J by 3 bases, leaving 17 bases between them. Germline CDR1 reads SGHTS; CDR2 reads YDEGEE. This CDR3 reads CASSFGNTVGPNEKLFF. The CDR3, as DNA: TGTGCCAGCAGCTTCGGGAACACAGTCGGACCTAATGAAAAACTGTTTTTT.